The 15 T cell receptor beta chains below were found in one sample sequenced in a study of regulatory dendritic cells for organ transplantation. Libraries were prepared by immunoSEQ multiplex PCR; TCRdb keeps only in-frame clonotypes and omits some of them. In the table there are 30,000 to 45,000 clones, about 90% of which are singletons. The sample consisted of naive CD8+ T cells from blood. The subset here: CD45RA+ naive T cells. These receptors were taken from a human donor in good health.

The chain has TRBV13 and TRBJ1-2; D remains ambiguous. CDR1 is PRHDT and CDR2 is FYEKMQ in the germline V gene (reference sequence). The germline V and J ends were trimmed by 3 bases and 6 bases, with 11 bases remaining between them. The CDR3 spans 13 residues. The CDR3 sequence is CASSLRPVNGYTF. For the CDR3, the DNA is TGTGCCAGCAGCTTGCGGCCAGTTAATGGCTACACCTTC.

The chain carries TRBV9 and TRBJ2-5; TRBD2 aligns across 9 bases. The ends lost 4 bases at V and 5 bases at J; junction bases unmatched: 15. The CDR3 extends over 17 amino acids. CDR1 SGDLS and CDR2 YYNGEE come from the germline V gene. The CDR3, as DNA: TGTGCCAGCAGCCCCGGAGGGAGCGGGAGGCCGTACGAGACCCAGTACTTC. Residues: CASSPGGSGRPYETQYF. Looking up the rest from reference TRBV9 and TRBJ2-5 gives the full variable domain: DSGVTQTPKHLITATGQRVTLRCSPRSGDLSVYWYQQSLDQGLQFLIQYYNGEERAKGNILERFSAQQFPDLHSELNLSSLELGDSALYFCASSPGGSGRPYETQYFGPGTRLLVL.

This clone has just one count. The V and J genes are TRBV27 and TRBJ2-7, with 7 positions matching TRBD1. The CDR3 is made up of 16 amino acids. The trim removed 5 bases at V and 1 base at J, leaving 11 bases unmatched. The germline CDR1 and CDR2 sequences are MNHEY and SMNVEV (reference sequence). CDR3: CASSPTSGTASYEQYF. DNA of the CDR3: TGTGCCAGCAGTCCAACTTCCGGGACAGCGTCCTACGAGCAGTACTTC.

The table lists this clone with a few counts. The rearrangement joins TRBV29-1 to TRBJ1-5; a possible D gene is TRBD1 (5 bases). CDR3 size: 14 residues. Germline-derived CDR1 and CDR2 are SQVTM and ANQGSEA. V was shortened by 3 bases and J by 1 base, with 10 bases between the two germline ends. The CDR3 is CSVDGGSSNQPQHF. The CDR3, as DNA: TGCAGCGTTGACGGGGGTTCCAGCAATCAGCCCCAGCATTTT.

This chain connects TRBV28 to TRBJ1-6, with D maybe TRBD1 (6 bases). From germline, CDR1 is MDHEN and CDR2 SYDVKM. This CDR3 region has 17 residues. Trimming left V 8 bases short and J 0 bases short, with 17 bases between. The CDR3 bases are TGTGCCAGCGGGGGAAACAGGGATTCCTCCTATAATTCACCCCTCCACTTT. It specifies CASGGNRDSSYNSPLHF.

CDR3 bases: TGTGCCAGCAGCTTAGGCGGGACTTATATTTACAATGAGCAGTTCTTC. It translates to CASSLGGTYIYNEQFF. This chain connects TRBV7-6 to TRBJ2-1, with D possibly matching TRBD2 (6 bases). Between the trimmed V and J ends, which lost 1 base and 4 bases, there was a span of 14 bases. The CDR3 totals 16 residues. Germline CDR1 reads SGHVS; CDR2 reads FNYEAQ. The whole variable domain, remainder taken from reference TRBV7-6 and TRBJ2-1, is GAGVSQSPRYKVTKRGQDVALRCDPISGHVSLYWYRQALGQGPEFLTYFNYEAQQDKSGLPNDRFSAERPEGSISTLTIQRTEQRDSAMYRCASSLGGTYIYNEQFFGPGTRLTVL.

The V and J genes are TRBV19 and TRBJ2-3; perhaps D is TRBD1 or TRBD2 (6 bases each). The CDR3 has 16 amino acids. In germline, CDR1 is LNHDA, CDR2 SQIVND (reference sequence). V was pared by 6 bases and J by 4 bases, with 20 bases between. The CDR3 DNA reads as TGTGCCAGTAGGATGGGCTGGGGGGCCCCATCAGATACGCAGTATTTT. Amino acids: CASRMGWGAPSDTQYF.

This clone was picked up one time. The gene calls are TRBV30 and TRBJ2-7; 7 bases are shared with TRBD2. The CDR3 contains 14 residues. Per the germline V gene, CDR1 is GTSNPN and CDR2 is SVGIG (reference sequence). With V trimmed by 0 bases and J by 6 bases, 8 bases remained unmatched. CDR3: CAWSVLAGEVEQYF. The CDR3 DNA sequence: TGTGCCTGGAGTGTACTCGCGGGAGAGGTCGAGCAGTACTTC.

The V gene is TRBV7-9, the J gene TRBJ2-7; possibly TRBD1 for D (5 bases). Trimming removed 8 bases from V and 3 bases from J, with 11 bases in between. Germline CDR1 SEHNR, CDR2 FQNEAQ (reference sequence). The CDR3 is 12 amino acids. CDR3 residues: CASGDRVYEQYF. The CDR3 DNA follows: TGTGCCAGCGGCGACAGAGTCTACGAGCAGTACTTC.

This sequence joins TRBV19 and TRBJ1-1, with unresolved D. The CDR3 is 14 residues long. CDR1 and CDR2 (germline): LNHDA, SQIVND (reference sequence). Trimming cost V 0 bases and J 3 bases, with 8 bases left between them. The CDR3 bases are TGTGCCAGTAGTATAGATTGGTCAGACACTGAAGCTTTCTTT. Its translation is CASSIDWSDTEAFF.

CDR3 protein: CASSFGPTGAFF. CDR3 nucleotide sequence: TGTGCCAGCAGTTTTGGGCCGACGGGAGCTTTCTTT. The chain is built from TRBV6-5 and TRBJ1-1; no firm D call. The CDR3 consists of 12 residues. V lost 4 bases, J lost 10 bases, and 13 bases lay in between. Germline V gene sequence: CDR1 MNHEY, CDR2 SVGAGI.

The chain has TRBV11-2 and TRBJ1-1; D is perhaps TRBD1 (5 bases). Trimming removed 3 bases from V and 4 bases from J, with 9 bases in between. The CDR3 loop spans 13 amino acids. Germline assignment: CDR1 SGHAT and CDR2 FQNNGV. CDR3 in amino acids: CASSLGVRTEAFF. For the CDR3, the DNA is TGTGCCAGCAGCTTGGGGGTTCGCACTGAAGCTTTCTTT.

The chain has TRBV4-2 and TRBJ1-2; 10 positions match TRBD1. The CDR3 runs to 17 residues. Per the germline V gene, CDR1 is LGHNA and CDR2 is YNFKEQ. Losses at the gene ends were 5 bases for V and 4 bases for J; bases not matched to a gene: 13. The CDR3: CASSILRDRGFSYGYTF. The DNA of the CDR3 is TGTGCCAGCAGCATATTGAGGGACAGGGGATTTAGCTATGGCTACACCTTC.

The chain joins TRBV7-6 to TRBJ1-1; tentatively, D is TRBD1 (6 bases). The length of the CDR3 is 20 residues. V was trimmed by 2 bases and J by 6 bases, leaving 31 bases between them. The germline gives CDR1 SGHVS, CDR2 FNYEAQ. CDR3 nucleotide sequence: TGTGCCAGCAGCTTATCAGCGGGAGACAGCGTCTCGGGGGCGTTCCCTGAAGCTTTCTTT. This sequence encodes CASSLSAGDSVSGAFPEAFF.

J is TRBJ2-7 and V is TRBV27; D is ambiguous. This CDR3 is 13 amino acids long. V lost 6 bases and J lost 4, with 13 bases in between. Germline loops: CDR1 MNHEY, CDR2 SMNVEV (reference sequence). In nucleotides, the CDR3 is TGTGCCAGCAGCCTAGACGTGAGATACGAGCAGTACTTC. Its translation: CASSLDVRYEQYF.